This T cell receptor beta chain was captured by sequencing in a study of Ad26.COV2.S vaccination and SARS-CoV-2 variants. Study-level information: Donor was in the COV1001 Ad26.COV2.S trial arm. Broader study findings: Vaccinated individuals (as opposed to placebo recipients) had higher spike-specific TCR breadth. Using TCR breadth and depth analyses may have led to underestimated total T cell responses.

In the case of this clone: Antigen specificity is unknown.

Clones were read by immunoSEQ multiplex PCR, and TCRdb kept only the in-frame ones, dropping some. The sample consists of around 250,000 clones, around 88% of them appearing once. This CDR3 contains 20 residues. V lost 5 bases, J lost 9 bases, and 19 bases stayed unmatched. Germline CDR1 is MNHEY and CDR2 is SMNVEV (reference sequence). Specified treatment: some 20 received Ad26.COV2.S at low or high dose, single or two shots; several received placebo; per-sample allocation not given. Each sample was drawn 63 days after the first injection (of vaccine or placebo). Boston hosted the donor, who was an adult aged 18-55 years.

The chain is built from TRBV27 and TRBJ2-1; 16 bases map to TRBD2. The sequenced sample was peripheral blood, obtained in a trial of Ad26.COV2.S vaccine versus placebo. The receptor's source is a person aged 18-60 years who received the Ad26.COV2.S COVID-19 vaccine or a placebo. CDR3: CASSPGTSGRAGVSRVEQFF. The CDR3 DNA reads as TGTGCCAGCAGTCCTGGGACTAGCGGGAGGGCAGGTGTCTCCCGGGTTGAGCAGTTCTTC.